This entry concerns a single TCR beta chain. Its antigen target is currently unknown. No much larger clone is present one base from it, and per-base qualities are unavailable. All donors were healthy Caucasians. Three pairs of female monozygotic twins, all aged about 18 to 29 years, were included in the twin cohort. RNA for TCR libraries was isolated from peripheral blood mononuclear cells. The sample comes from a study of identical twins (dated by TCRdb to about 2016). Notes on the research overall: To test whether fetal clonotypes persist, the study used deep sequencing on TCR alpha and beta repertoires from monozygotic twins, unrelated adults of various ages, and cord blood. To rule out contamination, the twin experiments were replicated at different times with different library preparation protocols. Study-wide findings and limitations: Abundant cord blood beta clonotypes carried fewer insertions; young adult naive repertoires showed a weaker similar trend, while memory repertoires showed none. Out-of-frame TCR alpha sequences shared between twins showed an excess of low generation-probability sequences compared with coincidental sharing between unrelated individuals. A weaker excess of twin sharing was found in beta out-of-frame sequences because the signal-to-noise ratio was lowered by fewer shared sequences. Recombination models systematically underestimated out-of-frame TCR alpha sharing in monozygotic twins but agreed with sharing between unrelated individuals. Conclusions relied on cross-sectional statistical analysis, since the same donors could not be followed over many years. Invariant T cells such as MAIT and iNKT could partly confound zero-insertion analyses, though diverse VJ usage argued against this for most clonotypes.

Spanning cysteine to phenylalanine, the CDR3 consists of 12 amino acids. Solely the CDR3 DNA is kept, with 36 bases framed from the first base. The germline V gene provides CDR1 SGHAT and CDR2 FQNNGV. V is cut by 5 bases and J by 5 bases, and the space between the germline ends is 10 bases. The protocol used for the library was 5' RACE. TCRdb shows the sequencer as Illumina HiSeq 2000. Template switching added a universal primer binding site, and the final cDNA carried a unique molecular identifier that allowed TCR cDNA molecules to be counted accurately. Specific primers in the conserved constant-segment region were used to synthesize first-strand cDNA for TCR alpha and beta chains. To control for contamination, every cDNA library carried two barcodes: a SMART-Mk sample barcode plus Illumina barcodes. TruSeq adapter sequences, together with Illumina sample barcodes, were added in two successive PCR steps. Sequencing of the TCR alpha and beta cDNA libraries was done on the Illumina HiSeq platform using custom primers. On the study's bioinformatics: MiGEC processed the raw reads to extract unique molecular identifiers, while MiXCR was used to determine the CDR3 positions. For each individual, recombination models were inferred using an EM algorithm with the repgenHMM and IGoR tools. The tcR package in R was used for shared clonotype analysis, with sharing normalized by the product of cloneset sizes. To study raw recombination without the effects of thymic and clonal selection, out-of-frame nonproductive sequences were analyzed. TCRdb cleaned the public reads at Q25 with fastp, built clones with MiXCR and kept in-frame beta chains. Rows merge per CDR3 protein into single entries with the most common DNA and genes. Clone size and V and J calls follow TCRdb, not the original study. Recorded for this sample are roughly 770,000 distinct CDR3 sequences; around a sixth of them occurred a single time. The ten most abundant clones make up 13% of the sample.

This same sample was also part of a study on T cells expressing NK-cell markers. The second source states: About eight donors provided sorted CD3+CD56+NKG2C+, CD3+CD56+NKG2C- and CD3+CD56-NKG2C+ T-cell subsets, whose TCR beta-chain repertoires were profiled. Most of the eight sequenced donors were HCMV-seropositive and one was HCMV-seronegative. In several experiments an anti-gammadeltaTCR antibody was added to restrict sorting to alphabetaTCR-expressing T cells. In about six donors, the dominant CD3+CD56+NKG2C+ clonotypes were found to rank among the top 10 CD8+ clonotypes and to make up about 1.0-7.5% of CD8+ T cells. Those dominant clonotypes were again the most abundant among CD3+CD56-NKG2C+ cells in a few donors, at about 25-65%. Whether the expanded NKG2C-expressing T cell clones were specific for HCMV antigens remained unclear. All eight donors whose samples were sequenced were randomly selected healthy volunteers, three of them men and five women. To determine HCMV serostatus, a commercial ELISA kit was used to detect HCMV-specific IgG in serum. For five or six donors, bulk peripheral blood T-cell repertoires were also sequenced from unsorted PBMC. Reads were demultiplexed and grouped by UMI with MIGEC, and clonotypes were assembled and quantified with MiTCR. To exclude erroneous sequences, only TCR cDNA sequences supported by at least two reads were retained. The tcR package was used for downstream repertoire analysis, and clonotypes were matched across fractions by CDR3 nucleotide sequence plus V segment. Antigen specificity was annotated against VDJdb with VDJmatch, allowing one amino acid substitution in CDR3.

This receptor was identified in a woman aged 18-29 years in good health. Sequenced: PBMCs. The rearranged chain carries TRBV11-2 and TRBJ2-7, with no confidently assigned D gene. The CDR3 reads CASSLHRDEQYF. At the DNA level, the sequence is TGTGCCAGCAGCCTTCACCGGGACGAGCAGTACTTC. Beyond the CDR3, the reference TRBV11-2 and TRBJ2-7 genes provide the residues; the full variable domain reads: EAGVAQSPRYKIIEKRQSVAFWCNPISGHATLYWYQQILGQGPKLLIQFQNNGVVDDSQLPKDRFSAERLKGVDSTLKIQPAKLEDSAVYLCASSLHRDEQYFGPGTRLTVT.